What follows are 18 T cell receptor beta chains derived from one specimen sequenced in a study of T cell changes during pregnancy in multiple sclerosis. This table comes from immunoSEQ multiplex PCR, and its TCRdb copy is limited to in-frame clones, with some not included. The sample lists fewer than 50,000 clones, about 89% occurring once. The sequenced sample was CD4+ T cells from peripheral blood mononuclear cells, obtained in the first trimester of pregnancy. Receptor source: a female donor with multiple sclerosis, enrolled in a pregnancy study.

This clone was picked up one time. The J gene is TRBJ2-3, the V gene TRBV5-1; TRBD1 matches 8 bases. Germline-derived CDR1 and CDR2 are SGHRS and YFSETQ. The CDR3 is 14 amino acids. After removal of 6 bases from V and 2 bases from J, the junction contained 5 bases not matched to a gene. CDR3 in amino acids: CASTQDRATDTQYF. The CDR3 DNA follows: TGCGCCAGCACCCAGGACAGGGCCACAGATACGCAGTATTTT.

The chain employs TRBV19 and TRBJ1-1; D is possibly TRBD1 (6 bases). The CDR3 is made up of 15 amino acids. Germline V gene sequence: CDR1 LNHDA, CDR2 SQIVND (reference sequence). The V end was cut by 4 bases, the J end by 1 base, with 13 bases between. The DNA of the CDR3 is TGTGCCAGTAGTAGACCTCGGACAGAGAACACTGAAGCTTTCTTT. As protein: CASSRPRTENTEAFF.

The chain links TRBV6-5 to TRBJ1-2; maybe TRBD1 (6 bases). Germline V gene sequence: CDR1 MNHEY, CDR2 SVGAGI. The CDR3 is 13 residues long. The V end lost 5 bases, the J end lost 0 bases, and 7 bases lay between the germline ends. CDR3 DNA sequence: TGTGCCAGCAGTAGGACAGCTAACTATGGCTACACCTTC. Translated, it gives CASSRTANYGYTF.

The rearrangement links TRBV4-1 to TRBJ2-7; 9 positions match TRBD2. Looked up from germline, CDR1 is MGHRA and CDR2 is YSYEKL. The CDR3 extends over 17 amino acids. The trim removed 1 base at V and 2 bases at J, leaving 9 bases unmatched. The chain's CDR3 is CASSQGDGLAQPYEQYF. The DNA for the CDR3 is TGCGCCAGCAGCCAAGGGGACGGACTAGCGCAGCCCTACGAGCAGTACTTC.

The chain is built from TRBV29-1 and TRBJ2-5; tentative D call: TRBD1 (6 bases). Trimming shortened V by 1 base and J by 0 bases, and 18 bases separated the two germline ends. CDR1 is SQVTM and CDR2 is ANQGSEA in the germline V gene. The CDR3 sequence is 17 residues long. This CDR3 reads CSVEGGHRTAYQETQYF. As DNA, the CDR3 is TGCAGCGTTGAAGGCGGACATCGGACAGCGTACCAAGAGACCCAGTACTTC. Filled out from reference TRBV29-1 and TRBJ2-5, the complete variable domain reads SAVISQKPSRDICQRGTSLTIQCQVDSQVTMMFWYRQQPGQSLTLIATANQGSEATYESGFVIDKFPISRPNLTFSTLTVSNMSPEDSSIYLCSVEGGHRTAYQETQYFGPGTRLLVL.

The V gene is TRBV13, the J gene TRBJ2-3, with 11 positions matching TRBD2. CDR1 PRHDT and CDR2 FYEKMQ come from the germline V gene (reference sequence). Trimming cost V 5 bases and J 1 base; bases outside gene matches: 17. CDR3 length: 20 residues. The CDR3 spells CASSPGSGRAGPKGTDTQYF. In nucleotides, the CDR3 is TGTGCCAGCAGCCCGGGTAGCGGGAGGGCCGGCCCCAAGGGCACAGATACGCAGTATTTT.

The sample holds a few counts of this clone. This chain links TRBV21-1 with TRBJ1-1; TRBD1, as called in the table, went unchecked against the DNA. TRBV21-1 is termed a pseudogene. The CDR3 consists of 17 residues. In nucleotides, the CDR3 is TGTGCCAGCAGCAAAGTCCCGGGACAGGGACGAGGGACTGAAGCTTTCTTT. As protein: CASSKVPGQGRGTEAFF.

The chain links TRBV6-5 to TRBJ2-1, with TRBD1 as a possible D gene (6 bases). This CDR3 region has 15 residues. The germline V gene encodes CDR1 MNHEY and CDR2 SVGAGI. Trimming took 2 bases from V and 1 from J, leaving 9 bases between them. CDR3 protein: CASSYDRSSYNEQFF. The CDR3, as DNA: TGTGCCAGCAGTTACGACAGGTCATCCTACAATGAGCAGTTCTTC.

As concerns this clone: Within the sample, other DNA sequences also encode this same CDR3. The V and J genes are TRBV28 and TRBJ2-7, with TRBD1 as a possible D gene (5 bases). The V and J ends lost 2 bases and 0 bases respectively, with 8 bases between them. The CDR3 is 14 amino acids. CDR1 and CDR2 (germline): MDHEN, SYDVKM. In nucleotides, the CDR3 is TGTGCCAGCAGTTTAACAGGTATCTCCTACGAGCAGTACTTC. This gives the protein CASSLTGISYEQYF. Full variable domain (outside the CDR3, taken from reference TRBV28 and TRBJ2-7): DVKVTQSSRYLVKRTGEKVFLECVQDMDHENMFWYRQDPGLGLRLIYFSYDVKMKEKGDIPEGYSVSREKKERFSLILESASTNQTSMYLCASSLTGISYEQYFGPGTRLTVT.

The chain couples TRBV28 to TRBJ2-7; TRBD2 agrees at 9 bases. CDR1 and CDR2 from the germline V gene are MDHEN and SYDVKM. V lost 3 bases and J lost 3; bases outside the gene matches: 9. The CDR3 runs to 16 residues. CDR3 DNA: TGTGCCAGCAGTTTTGTTAGCGGGAGATTCTTCTACGAGCAGTACTTC. Encoded protein: CASSFVSGRFFYEQYF.

The chain has TRBV10-3 and TRBJ2-1; D may be TRBD2 (6 bases). CDR1 and CDR2 (germline): ENHRY, SYGVKD. The CDR3 runs 14 residues. V was shortened by 3 bases and J by 8 bases, with 14 bases between the two germline ends. This CDR3 reads CAISDRDGRDEQFF. As DNA, the CDR3 is TGTGCCATCAGTGACCGGGACGGGAGAGATGAGCAGTTCTTC.

The chain is built from TRBV4-1 and TRBJ2-4; D gene ambiguous. The CDR3 extends over 15 amino acids. CDR1 and CDR2 (germline): MGHRA, YSYEKL. V lost 1 base and J lost 0, with 7 bases in between. The CDR3, as DNA: TGCGCCAGCAGCCAAGGAGGAGTAGCCAAAAACATTCAGTACTTC. It translates to CASSQGGVAKNIQYF.

V is TRBV11-2 and J is TRBJ1-4; no clear D gene. The V and J ends lost 0 bases and 7 bases respectively, with 12 bases between them. This CDR3 is built from 15 residues. Germline lookup yields CDR1 SGHAT and CDR2 FQNNGV. CDR3 coding DNA: TGTGCCAGCAGCTTAGATCCTCGGGTTGGTGAAAAACTGTTTTTT. Amino acid sequence: CASSLDPRVGEKLFF. The entire variable domain, with the rest obtained from reference TRBV11-2 and TRBJ1-4, is as follows: EAGVAQSPRYKIIEKRQSVAFWCNPISGHATLYWYQQILGQGPKLLIQFQNNGVVDDSQLPKDRFSAERLKGVDSTLKIQPAKLEDSAVYLCASSLDPRVGEKLFFGSGTQLSVL.

In DNA form, the CDR3 reads TGTGCCATCGGCGGGAGGGCAGAAGATACGCAGTATTTT. Encoded protein: CAIGGRAEDTQYF. The chain is built from TRBV10-3 and TRBJ2-3, with 9 bases identical to TRBD2. V was pared by 8 bases and J by 5 bases, with 5 bases of the junction left unmatched. The CDR3 has 13 amino acids. Germline values: CDR1 ENHRY, CDR2 SYGVKD.

This clone was seen only a few times. The V and J genes are TRBV7-7 and TRBJ2-5; a possible D gene is TRBD1 (5 bases). With 3 bases removed from V and 6 bases from J, the gap between germline ends came to 14 bases. In germline, CDR1 is SSHAT, CDR2 FNYEAQ (reference sequence). There are 14 residues in the CDR3. In nucleotides, the CDR3 is TGTGCCAGCAGCTTGGGCCAGGGTCCACAGACCCAGTACTTC. Protein: CASSLGQGPQTQYF.

The V call is TRBV28, the J call TRBJ1-1, with TRBD1 identical over 9 bases. This CDR3 has 15 amino acids. Germline V CDR1 and CDR2: MDHEN, SYDVKM. With 3 bases clipped from V and 6 bases from J, the junction kept 8 bases outside the gene matches. DNA of the CDR3: TGTGCCAGCAGTTTCACCACAGGGGGCATTGCTGAAGCTTTCTTT. It translates to CASSFTTGGIAEAFF.

This sequence joins TRBV18 and TRBJ2-5; 8 nucleotides match TRBD1. Germline trimming cut 6 bases from V and 2 bases from J; bases unmatched to any gene: 8. The CDR3 contains 15 residues. CDR1 and CDR2 (germline): KGHSH, LQKENI. The CDR3 region has the DNA TGTGCCAGCTCGCGGACAGGGTTGGCTCAAGAGACCCAGTACTTC. Translation gives CASSRTGLAQETQYF.

The V and J genes are TRBV30 and TRBJ2-5, with TRBD2 matching over 13 bases. CDR3 size: 12 residues. V dropped 7 bases and J dropped 6; count of bases not matched to a gene: 2. The germline gives CDR1 GTSNPN, CDR2 SVGIG (reference sequence). The CDR3 coding sequence is TGTGCCTACGGGACTAGCGGGAAGACCCAGTACTTC. Amino acid sequence: CAYGTSGKTQYF. Full variable domain (remainder filled in from reference TRBV30 and TRBJ2-5): SQTIHQWPATLVQPVGSPLSLECTVEGTSNPNLYWYRQAAGRGLQLLFYSVGIGQISSEVPQNLSASRPQDRQFILSSKKLLLSDSGFYLCAYGTSGKTQYFGPGTRLLVL.